These 23 T cell receptor beta chains share one sample of origin, sequenced in a study of blood T cell repertoires in COVID-19. The protocol was immunoSEQ multiplex PCR, while the TCRdb copy is restricted to in-frame clones and leaves out a portion. This sample has about 330,000 clones; roughly 85% occur once, and the top ten carry around 6.9%. The source material was peripheral blood. The origin of the receptors is a human donor in a cohort sampled during active COVID-19.

The chain combines TRBV6-4 with TRBJ1-2, with D uncertain. Looked up from germline, CDR1 is MRHNA and CDR2 is SNTAGT. V lost 6 bases and J 8 bases, leaving 16 bases between the germline ends. This CDR3 is 13 amino acids long. CDR3 region: CASRQTPRGGYTF. The DNA for the CDR3 is TGTGCCAGCAGGCAAACCCCCAGAGGCGGCTACACCTTC.

The CDR3 spells CASSLVRDNTDTQYF. The CDR3 DNA follows: TGTGCCAGCAGCTTGGTCCGGGACAACACAGATACGCAGTATTTT. The chain is built from TRBV5-6 and TRBJ2-3, with D possibly TRBD1 on 6 matching bases. CDR1 and CDR2 (germline): SGHDT, YYEEEE. The CDR3 length is 15 residues. V was pared by 0 bases and J by 2 bases, with 10 bases between.

The V and J genes are TRBV20-1 and TRBJ1-1, with D possibly being TRBD1 (6 bases). CDR3 length: 15 amino acids. Deletions cut 3 bases from V and 0 bases from J, with 14 bases between. Germline CDR1 and CDR2: DFQATT and SNEGSKA (reference sequence). CDR3 nucleotides: TGCAGTGCTAGTAAGGCAGGGACAATGAACACTGAAGCTTTCTTT. Translation gives CSASKAGTMNTEAFF.

J is TRBJ2-1 and V is TRBV9, with D possibly matching TRBD1 (5 bases). CDR1 and CDR2 (germline): SGDLS, YYNGEE. The CDR3 extends over 15 amino acids. Trimming shortened V by 0 bases and J by 6 bases, and 13 bases separated the two germline ends. The CDR3 spells CASSVARESPNEQFF. DNA of the CDR3: TGTGCCAGCAGCGTAGCCAGGGAATCCCCCAATGAGCAGTTCTTC. The full variable domain, its missing parts supplied by reference TRBV9 and TRBJ2-1, is DSGVTQTPKHLITATGQRVTLRCSPRSGDLSVYWYQQSLDQGLQFLIQYYNGEERAKGNILERFSAQQFPDLHSELNLSSLELGDSALYFCASSVARESPNEQFFGPGTRLTVL.

The chain has TRBV27 and TRBJ2-1, with TRBD2 matching over 13 bases. V dropped 5 bases and J dropped 7; count of bases not matched to a gene: 11. The CDR3 covers 17 residues. The germline gives CDR1 MNHEY, CDR2 SMNVEV (reference sequence). The CDR3 region is CASSLLAGGLRTNEQFF. Here the CDR3 DNA reads TGTGCCAGCAGTCTACTAGCGGGGGGGCTAAGAACGAATGAGCAGTTCTTC.

This clone was seen only once. The chain carries TRBV18 and TRBJ2-7, with 10 bases aligning to TRBD1. Germline V lookup: CDR1 KGHSH, CDR2 LQKENI. This CDR3 is built from 15 residues. With 3 bases clipped from V and 2 bases from J, the junction kept 4 bases outside the gene matches. CDR3 region: CASSPWDRGTYEQYF. The CDR3 nucleotides are TGTGCCAGCTCACCCTGGGACAGGGGCACCTACGAGCAGTACTTC. Complete variable domain (other parts from reference TRBV18 and TRBJ2-7): NAGVMQNPRHLVRRRGQEARLRCSPMKGHSHVYWYRQLPEEGLKFMVYLQKENIIDESGMPKERFSAEFPKEGPSILRIQQVVRGDSAAYFCASSPWDRGTYEQYFGPGTRLTVT.

The chain couples TRBV24-1 to TRBJ1-5, with 7 bases identical to TRBD1. In germline, CDR1 is KGHDR, CDR2 SFDVKD. There are 16 residues in the CDR3. Trimming removed 4 bases from V and 1 base from J; junction bases left unmatched: 6. The CDR3 loop is CATSDSRGSSNQPQHF. CDR3 nucleotide sequence: TGTGCCACCAGTGACAGCAGGGGGTCGAGCAATCAGCCCCAGCATTTT.

The rearrangement uses TRBV9 and TRBJ2-1; D remains unclear. The CDR3 is 16 amino acids. Germline-derived CDR1 and CDR2 are SGDLS and YYNGEE. Trimming shortened V by 0 bases and J by 3 bases, and 13 bases separated the two germline ends. CDR3 in amino acids: CASSVVLSAVYNEQFF. The CDR3, as DNA: TGTGCCAGCAGCGTAGTATTATCGGCGGTCTACAATGAGCAGTTCTTC.

The chain combines TRBV7-2 with TRBJ1-2; TRBD1 matches at 7 bases. This CDR3 comprises 16 residues. Losses at the gene ends were 5 bases for V and 4 bases for J; bases not matched to a gene: 13. Germline V gives CDR1 SGHTA, CDR2 FQGNSA. CDR3 sequence: CASSPAQAGGIYGYTF. For the CDR3, the DNA is TGTGCCAGCAGCCCTGCCCAGGCAGGGGGGATCTATGGCTACACCTTC. The full variable domain, in which reference TRBV7-2 and TRBJ1-2 provide the parts outside the CDR3, is GAGVSQSPSNKVTEKGKDVELRCDPISGHTALYWYRQSLGQGLEFLIYFQGNSAPDKSGLPSDRFSAERTGGSVSTLTIQRTQQEDSAVYLCASSPAQAGGIYGYTFGSGTRLTVV.

This clone was counted once. The same CDR3 can be traced to other DNA sequences in this sample. The chain carries TRBV6-1 and TRBJ1-2, with unresolved D. Between the trimmed V and J ends, which lost 2 bases and 5 bases, there was a span of 6 bases. From germline, CDR1 is MNHNS and CDR2 SASEGT. The CDR3 has 12 amino acids. CDR3 in amino acids: CASSERGYGYTF. The CDR3 DNA follows: TGTGCCAGCAGTGAACGGGGATATGGCTACACCTTC.

This clone appeared a single time. The chain employs TRBV24-1 and TRBJ2-5; 8 nucleotides agree with TRBD2. The CDR3 sequence is 16 residues long. V trimming: 4 bases; J trimming: 5 bases; junction bases outside the gene matches: 11. Germline loops: CDR1 KGHDR, CDR2 SFDVKD. The DNA of the CDR3 is TGTGCCACCAGTGACCCTTCGGGGGGGCCGAGGGAGACCCAGTACTTC. Translating it yields CATSDPSGGPRETQYF.

The gene calls are TRBV10-2 and TRBJ2-1; 8 bases are a match to TRBD2. This CDR3 contains 15 residues. Trimming at V came to 8 bases and at J to 0 bases, leaving 6 bases not matched to a gene. Germline V gene data show CDR1 as WSHSY and CDR2 as SAAADI. The CDR3 coding sequence is TGCGCCAGCCGCAAGCGGGGGAGCTCCTACAATGAGCAGTTCTTC. This codes for CASRKRGSSYNEQFF.

The rearrangement uses TRBV3-1 (or the pseudogene TRBV3-2) and TRBJ2-5; 13 positions match TRBD2. This CDR3 spans 17 amino acids. After removal of 2 bases from V and 6 bases from J, the junction contained 9 bases not matched to a gene. The germline V gene has CDR1 LGHDT and CDR2 YNNKEL (reference sequence). Here the CDR3 reads CASSQLPGTSGNQTQYF. Written as DNA, the CDR3 is TGTGCCAGCAGCCAACTTCCCGGGACTAGCGGGAATCAGACCCAGTACTTC.

V gene TRBV18 combines with J gene TRBJ1-4; 9 bases fit TRBD1. In germline, CDR1 is KGHSH, CDR2 LQKENI. The CDR3 loop spans 14 amino acids. The J segment lost 8 bases and the V segment lost 4 bases, leaving 5 bases of the junction unmatched. The CDR3 spells CASSLRDREEKLFF. Here the CDR3 DNA reads TGTGCCAGCTCACTCCGGGACAGGGAGGAAAAACTGTTTTTT.

The CDR3 spells CASSFRTGRAGELFF. The CDR3, as DNA: TGTGCCAGCAGCTTTCGGACAGGGCGGGCCGGGGAGCTGTTTTTT. The V and J genes are TRBV5-4 and TRBJ2-2, with 8 nucleotides matching TRBD1. The V gene end was trimmed by 2 bases and the J gene end by 6 bases; junction bases not matched to a gene: 6. Germline lookup yields CDR1 SGHNT and CDR2 YYREEE (reference sequence). This CDR3 region has 15 residues. Variable domain in full (rest from reference TRBV5-4 and TRBJ2-2): ETGVTQSPTHLIKTRGQQVTLRCSSQSGHNTVSWYQQALGQGPQFIFQYYREEENGRGNFPPRFSGLQFPNYSSELNVNALELDDSALYLCASSFRTGRAGELFFGEGSRLTVL.

This clone was recorded a few times. The chain recombines TRBV19 with TRBJ2-7; 8 bases agree with TRBD1. The germline V gene encodes CDR1 LNHDA and CDR2 SQIVND (reference sequence). The J segment lost 5 bases and the V segment lost 5 bases, leaving 14 bases of the junction unmatched. The length of the CDR3 is 16 residues. DNA for the CDR3: TGTGCCAGTAGTTTCCACCTCAGGGGGCGCGTCCACGAGCAGTACTTC. Translated: CASSFHLRGRVHEQYF.

The rearrangement links TRBV27 to TRBJ1-2; D is undetermined. This CDR3 has 13 residues. The V end was cut by 4 bases, the J end by 0 bases, with 6 bases between. The germline V gene encodes CDR1 MNHEY and CDR2 SMNVEV (reference sequence). For the CDR3, the DNA is TGTGCCAGCAGTTACGGAGCTAACTATGGCTACACCTTC. This encodes CASSYGANYGYTF.

This clone appeared once. V is TRBV5-1 and J is TRBJ1-1; D is unclear. Germline V gene lookup returns CDR1 SGHRS and CDR2 YFSETQ. There are 14 residues in the CDR3. V was cut by 4 bases and J by 8 bases, with 18 bases left in between. Here the CDR3 reads CASSPRALLAEAFF. In DNA, the CDR3 is TGCGCCAGCAGCCCCCGGGCCCTCCTAGCAGAAGCTTTCTTT.

This clone showed up just once. The chain combines TRBV6-5 with TRBJ2-7, with TRBD1 identical over 10 bases. The CDR3 runs 15 residues. V trimming: 8 bases; J trimming: 3 bases; junction bases outside the gene matches: 10. Germline-derived CDR1 and CDR2 are MNHEY and SVGAGI. The CDR3 loop is CASVVRGQGIYEQYF. In nucleotides, the CDR3 is TGTGCCAGCGTCGTTCGGGGACAGGGGATCTACGAGCAGTACTTC.

V and J are TRBV7-9 and TRBJ1-2; 7 bases line up with TRBD1. CDR3 length: 13 residues. CDR1 and CDR2 from the germline V gene are SEHNR and FQNEAQ (reference sequence). V dropped 0 bases and J dropped 8; count of bases not matched to a gene: 3. The CDR3 is CASSLAKDRGYTF. CDR3 nucleotide sequence: TGTGCCAGCAGCTTAGCCAAGGACAGGGGCTACACCTTC.

The chain uses TRBV6-1 and TRBJ2-2; D is possibly TRBD2 (5 bases). Trimming removed 1 base from V and 5 bases from J, with 8 bases in between. Looked up from germline, CDR1 is MNHNS and CDR2 is SASEGT. The CDR3 is made up of 14 amino acids. The CDR3 DNA is TGTGCCAGCAGTGAAGGGACTGAGACCGGGGAGCTGTTTTTT. Its protein product is CASSEGTETGELFF.

This clone was recorded once. The chain joins TRBV30 to TRBJ2-1, with 8 bases fitting TRBD2. The J segment lost 10 bases and the V segment lost 5 bases, leaving 22 bases of the junction unmatched. The CDR3 has 17 residues. CDR1 GTSNPN and CDR2 SVGIG come from the germline V gene (reference sequence). CDR3 nucleotides: TGTGCCTGGGCCCCGGGGAGCGGGGGCTTGAGATGGGGGGAGCAGTTCTTC. It translates to CAWAPGSGGLRWGEQFF.

This rearrangement joins TRBV11-2 to TRBJ1-1; TRBD1 matches at 9 bases. Germline-derived CDR1 and CDR2 are SGHAT and FQNNGV. The CDR3 contains 15 residues. V shed 1 base, J shed 4 bases, and the junction held 4 bases outside the gene matches. In DNA, the CDR3 is TGTGCCAGCAGCTTAGGTCGGACAGGGGTCACTGAAGCTTTCTTT. Translation gives CASSLGRTGVTEAFF.